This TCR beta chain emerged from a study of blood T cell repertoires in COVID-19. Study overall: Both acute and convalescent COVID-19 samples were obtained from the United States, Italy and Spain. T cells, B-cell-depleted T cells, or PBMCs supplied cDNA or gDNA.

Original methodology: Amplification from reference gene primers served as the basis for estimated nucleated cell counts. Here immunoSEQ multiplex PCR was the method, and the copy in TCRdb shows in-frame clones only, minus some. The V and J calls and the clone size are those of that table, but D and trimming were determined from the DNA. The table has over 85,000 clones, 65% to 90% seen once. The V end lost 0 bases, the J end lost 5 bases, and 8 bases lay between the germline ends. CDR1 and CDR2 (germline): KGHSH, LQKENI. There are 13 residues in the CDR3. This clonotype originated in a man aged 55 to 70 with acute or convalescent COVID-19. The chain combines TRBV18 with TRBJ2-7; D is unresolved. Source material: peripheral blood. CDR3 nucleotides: TGTGCCAGCTCACCACCGTCCGTCGACGAGCAGTACTTC. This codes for CASSPPSVDEQYF.